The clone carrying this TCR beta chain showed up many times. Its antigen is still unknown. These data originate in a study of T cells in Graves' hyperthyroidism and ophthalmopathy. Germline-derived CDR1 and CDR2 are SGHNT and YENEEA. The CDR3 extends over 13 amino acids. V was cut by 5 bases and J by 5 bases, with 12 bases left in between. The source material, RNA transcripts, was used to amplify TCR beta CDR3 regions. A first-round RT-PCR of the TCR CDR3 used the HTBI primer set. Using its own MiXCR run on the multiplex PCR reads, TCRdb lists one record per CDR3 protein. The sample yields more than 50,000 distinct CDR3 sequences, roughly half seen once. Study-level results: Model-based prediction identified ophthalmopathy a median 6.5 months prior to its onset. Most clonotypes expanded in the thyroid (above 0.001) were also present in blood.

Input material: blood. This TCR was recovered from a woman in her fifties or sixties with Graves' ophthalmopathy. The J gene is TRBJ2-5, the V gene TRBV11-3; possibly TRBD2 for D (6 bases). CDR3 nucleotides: TGTGCCAGCAGCCCTTTTGCGGGGGAGACCCAGTACTTC. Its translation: CASSPFAGETQYF.